Presented here are 3 T cell receptor beta chains from one specimen sequenced in a study of T cell responses to AZD1222 COVID-19 vaccine. Method: immunoSEQ multiplex PCR; TCRdb's copy keeps in-frame clones and lacks some. Counted here are roughly 150,000 clones, 85% to 95% occurring once; the ten biggest clones make up under 10%. The starting material was peripheral blood, obtained on day 0 of AZD1222 vaccination. The receptors derive from an adult in good health.

To note about this clone: At the DNA level, this CDR3 is encoded by other sequences in the same sample as well. The rearrangement uses TRBV28 and TRBJ1-1; no firm D call. This CDR3 spans 12 amino acids. Germline V gene sequence: CDR1 MDHEN, CDR2 SYDVKM. V gave up 1 base and J gave up 0 bases, with 0 bases separating them. In DNA form, the CDR3 reads TGTGCCAGCAGTTTATTGAACACTGAAGCTTTCTTT. Translating gives CASSLLNTEAFF.

The genes are TRBV24-1 and TRBJ2-5; D unclear. The CDR3 loop spans 11 amino acids. Germline assignment: CDR1 KGHDR and CDR2 SFDVKD. The germline V and J ends were trimmed by 0 bases and 5 bases, with 0 bases remaining between them. The CDR3 protein is CATSDLETQYF. CDR3 sequence (DNA): TGTGCCACCAGTGATTTGGAGACCCAGTACTTC.

The chain joins TRBV19 to TRBJ1-3; D is perhaps TRBD1 (6 bases). The CDR3 is 15 amino acids. Between the trimmed V and J ends, which lost 7 bases and 0 bases, there was a span of 13 bases. The germline V gene encodes CDR1 LNHDA and CDR2 SQIVND (reference sequence). CDR3: CASTFTGSSGNTIYF. CDR3 coding DNA: TGTGCCAGTACATTCACAGGGAGCTCTGGAAACACCATATATTTT.